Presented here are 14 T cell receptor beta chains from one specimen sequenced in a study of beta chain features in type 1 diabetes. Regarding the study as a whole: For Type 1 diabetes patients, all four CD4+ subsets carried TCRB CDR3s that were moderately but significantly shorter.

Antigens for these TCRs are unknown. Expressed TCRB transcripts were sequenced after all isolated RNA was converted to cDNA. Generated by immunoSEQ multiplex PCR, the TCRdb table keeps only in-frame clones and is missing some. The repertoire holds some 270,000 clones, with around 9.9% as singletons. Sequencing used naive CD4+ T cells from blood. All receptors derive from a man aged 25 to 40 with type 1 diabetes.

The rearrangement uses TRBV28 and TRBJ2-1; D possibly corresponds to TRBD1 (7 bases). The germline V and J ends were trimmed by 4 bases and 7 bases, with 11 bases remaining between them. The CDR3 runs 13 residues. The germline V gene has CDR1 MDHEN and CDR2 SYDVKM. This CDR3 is CASSSPGGNEQFF. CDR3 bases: TGTGCCAGCAGTTCACCAGGGGGGAATGAGCAGTTCTTC. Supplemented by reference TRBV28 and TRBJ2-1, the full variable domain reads DVKVTQSSRYLVKRTGEKVFLECVQDMDHENMFWYRQDPGLGLRLIYFSYDVKMKEKGDIPEGYSVSREKKERFSLILESASTNQTSMYLCASSSPGGNEQFFGPGTRLTVL.

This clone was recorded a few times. DNA of the CDR3: TGTGCCAGCAGCCAGGCAGGGAACATGAACACTGAAGCTTTCTTT. Translated, it gives CASSQAGNMNTEAFF. V is TRBV4-2 and J is TRBJ1-1, with D tentatively TRBD1 (5 bases). Germline loops: CDR1 LGHNA, CDR2 YNFKEQ. The CDR3 spans 15 residues. V was pared by 3 bases and J by 0 bases, with 11 bases between.

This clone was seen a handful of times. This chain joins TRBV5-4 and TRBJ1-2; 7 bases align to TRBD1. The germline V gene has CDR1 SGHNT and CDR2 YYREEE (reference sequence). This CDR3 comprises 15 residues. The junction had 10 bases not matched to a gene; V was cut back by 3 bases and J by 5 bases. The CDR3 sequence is CASSSTTGALYGYTF. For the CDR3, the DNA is TGTGCCAGCAGCTCGACAACAGGGGCTCTTTATGGCTACACCTTC.

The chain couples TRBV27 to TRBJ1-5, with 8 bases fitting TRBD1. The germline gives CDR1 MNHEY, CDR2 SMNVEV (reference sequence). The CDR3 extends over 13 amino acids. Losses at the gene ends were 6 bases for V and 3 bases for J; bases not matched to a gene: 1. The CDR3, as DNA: TGTGCCAGCAGGGGACAGGTCAATCAGCCCCAGCATTTT. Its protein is CASRGQVNQPQHF.

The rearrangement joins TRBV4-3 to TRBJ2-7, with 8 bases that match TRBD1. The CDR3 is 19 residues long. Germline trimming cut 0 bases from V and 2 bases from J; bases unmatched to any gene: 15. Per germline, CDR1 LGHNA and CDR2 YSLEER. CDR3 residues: CASSQDRVGIRQGTYEQYF. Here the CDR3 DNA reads TGCGCCAGCAGCCAAGATCGAGTGGGCATTCGACAGGGGACCTACGAGCAGTACTTC.

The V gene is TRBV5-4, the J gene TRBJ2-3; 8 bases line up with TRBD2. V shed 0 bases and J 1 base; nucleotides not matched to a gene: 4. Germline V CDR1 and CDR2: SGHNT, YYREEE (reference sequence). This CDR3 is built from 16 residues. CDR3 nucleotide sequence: TGTGCCAGCAGCTTGGATACGCGGGGGGGCACAGATACGCAGTATTTT. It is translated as CASSLDTRGGTDTQYF.

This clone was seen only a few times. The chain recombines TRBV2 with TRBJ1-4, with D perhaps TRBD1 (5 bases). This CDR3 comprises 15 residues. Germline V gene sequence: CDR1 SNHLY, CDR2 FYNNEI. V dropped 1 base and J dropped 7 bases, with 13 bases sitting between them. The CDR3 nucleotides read TGTGCCAGCAGTGAAGACCGACAAAGGGGTGAAAAACTGTTTTTT. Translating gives CASSEDRQRGEKLFF.

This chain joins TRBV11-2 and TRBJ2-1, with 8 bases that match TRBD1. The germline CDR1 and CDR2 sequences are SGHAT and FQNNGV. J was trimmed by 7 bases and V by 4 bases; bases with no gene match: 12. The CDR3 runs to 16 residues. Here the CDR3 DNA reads TGTGCCAGCAGCTCATCCTCAGGGGGCTGGGGAAATGAGCAGTTCTTC. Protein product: CASSSSSGGWGNEQFF.

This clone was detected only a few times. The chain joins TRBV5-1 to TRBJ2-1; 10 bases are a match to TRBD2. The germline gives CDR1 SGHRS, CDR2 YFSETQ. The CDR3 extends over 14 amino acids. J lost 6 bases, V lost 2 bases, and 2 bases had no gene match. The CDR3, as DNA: TGCGCCAGCAGCTTAACTAGCGGGGTCAATGAGCAGTTCTTC. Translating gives CASSLTSGVNEQFF.

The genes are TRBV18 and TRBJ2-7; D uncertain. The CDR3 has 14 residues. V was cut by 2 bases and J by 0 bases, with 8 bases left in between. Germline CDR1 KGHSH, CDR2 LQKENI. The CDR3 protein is CASSPVSSSYEQYF. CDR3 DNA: TGTGCCAGCTCACCAGTTTCCAGCTCCTACGAGCAGTACTTC.

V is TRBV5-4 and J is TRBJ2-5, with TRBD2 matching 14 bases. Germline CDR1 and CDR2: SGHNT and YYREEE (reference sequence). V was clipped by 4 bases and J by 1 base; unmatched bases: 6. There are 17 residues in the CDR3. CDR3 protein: CASSQGLAGVVQETQYF. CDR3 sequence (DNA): TGTGCCAGCAGCCAGGGACTAGCGGGGGTCGTCCAAGAGACCCAGTACTTC.

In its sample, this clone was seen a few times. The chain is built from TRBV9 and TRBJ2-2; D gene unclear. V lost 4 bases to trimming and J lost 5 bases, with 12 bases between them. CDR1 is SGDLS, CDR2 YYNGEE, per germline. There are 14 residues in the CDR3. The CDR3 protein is CASSITSRTGELFF. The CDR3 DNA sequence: TGTGCCAGCAGCATCACCTCGAGGACCGGGGAGCTGTTTTTT.

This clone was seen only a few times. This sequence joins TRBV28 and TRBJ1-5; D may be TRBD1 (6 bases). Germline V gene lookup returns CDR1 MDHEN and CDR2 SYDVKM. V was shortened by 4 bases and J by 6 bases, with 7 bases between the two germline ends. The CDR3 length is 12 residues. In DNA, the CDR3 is TGTGCCAGCAGTTCACAGGGTCAGCCCCAGCATTTT. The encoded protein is CASSSQGQPQHF.

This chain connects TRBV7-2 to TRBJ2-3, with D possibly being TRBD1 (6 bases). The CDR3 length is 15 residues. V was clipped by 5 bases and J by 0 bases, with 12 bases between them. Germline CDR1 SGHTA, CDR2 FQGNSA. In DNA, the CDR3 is TGTGCCAGCAGCCGAGGGGGAACTAGCACAGATACGCAGTATTTT. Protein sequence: CASSRGGTSTDTQYF.